Below, 25 T cell receptor beta chains from the same sample are listed, as sequenced in a study of cytomegalovirus exposure and HLA in healthy donors. TCRdb's table, derived via immunoSEQ multiplex PCR, lists solely in-frame clones and lacks some. Of about 250,000 clones listed, over 75% are singletons. Sequencing used PBMCs. The receptor set was obtained from a man aged 18 to 30 in good health and CMV-seropositive.

The chain couples TRBV27 to TRBJ2-5, with 7 positions matching TRBD1. The germline V gene encodes CDR1 MNHEY and CDR2 SMNVEV (reference sequence). The CDR3 covers 15 residues. Unmatched junction bases numbered 11, after V lost 5 bases and J lost 5 bases. The CDR3 coding sequence is TGTGCCAGCAGTCCGGACTCAGGGACAGTGGAGACCCAGTACTTC. Encoded protein: CASSPDSGTVETQYF.

The rearrangement links TRBV19 to TRBJ1-1; D is possibly TRBD1 (5 bases). The germline CDR1 and CDR2 sequences are LNHDA and SQIVND (reference sequence). V was trimmed by 3 bases and J by 0 bases, leaving 8 bases between them. This CDR3 is 14 amino acids long. CDR3 nucleotides: TGTGCCAGTAGTATCCAGACAGTGAACACTGAAGCTTTCTTT. Protein product: CASSIQTVNTEAFF.

In this sample, this clone turned up once. The V call is TRBV18, the J call TRBJ2-5; the D gene is possibly TRBD1 (5 bases). CDR3 size: 15 residues. The V end was cut by 0 bases, the J end by 3 bases, with 11 bases between. CDR1 KGHSH and CDR2 LQKENI come from the germline V gene. The CDR3: CASSPPGVTEETQYF. The DNA of the CDR3 is TGTGCCAGCTCACCACCTGGGGTGACAGAAGAGACCCAGTACTTC.

The CDR3 sequence is CASSPSEETQYF. The CDR3 DNA is TGTGCCAGCTCACCTTCGGAAGAGACCCAGTACTTC. The genes are TRBV18 and TRBJ2-5; D remains unclear. V lost 3 bases to trimming and J lost 3 bases, with 5 bases between them. This CDR3 region has 12 residues. In germline, CDR1 is KGHSH, CDR2 LQKENI.

This sequence joins TRBV7-2 and TRBJ2-2, with TRBD1 identical over 7 bases. Germline-derived CDR1 and CDR2 are SGHTA and FQGNSA. J was trimmed by 4 bases and V by 3 bases; bases with no gene match: 8. The CDR3 is 16 amino acids. The CDR3 nucleotides read TGTGCCAGCAGCTTCGTGGGACAGCCCTCCACCGGGGAGCTGTTTTTT. This sequence encodes CASSFVGQPSTGELFF.

The rearrangement joins TRBV29-1 to TRBJ2-7; D is uncertain. The germline gives CDR1 SQVTM, CDR2 ANQGSEA. The V gene lost 4 bases and the J gene lost 0 bases, with 10 bases spanning the gap. CDR3 length equals 13 residues. The CDR3 region has the DNA TGCAGCGTTGTTGGGTCACCCTCCTACGAGCAGTACTTC. Translating it yields CSVVGSPSYEQYF.

This chain links TRBV7-9 with TRBJ2-1; 8 bases match TRBD2. V dropped 6 bases and J dropped 0; count of bases not matched to a gene: 4. CDR1 is SEHNR, CDR2 FQNEAQ, per germline (reference sequence). The length of the CDR3 is 15 residues. In DNA, the CDR3 is TGTGCCAGCAGTCGTAGCGGGAACTCCTACAATGAGCAGTTCTTC. Translated: CASSRSGNSYNEQFF.

The chain links TRBV5-1 to TRBJ2-5; 7 bases agree with TRBD2. The V gene end was trimmed by 0 bases and the J gene end by 3 bases; junction bases not matched to a gene: 2. Per the germline V gene, CDR1 is SGHRS and CDR2 is YFSETQ. The CDR3 length is 14 residues. This CDR3 is CASSLVGTKETQYF. In nucleotides, the CDR3 is TGCGCCAGCAGCTTGGTAGGGACTAAAGAGACCCAGTACTTC.

The V and J genes are TRBV5-5 and TRBJ1-1; possible D gene TRBD1, 6 bases. V lost 4 bases to trimming and J lost 9 bases, with 13 bases between them. The germline V gene encodes CDR1 SGHKS and CDR2 YYEKEE (reference sequence). This CDR3 has 12 amino acids. The CDR3 sequence is CASSTGQRKAFF. For the CDR3, the DNA is TGTGCCAGCAGCACTGGACAGCGCAAAGCTTTCTTT.

This clone was seen a single time. This rearrangement joins TRBV30 to TRBJ2-7; 11 bases are a match to TRBD1. The CDR3 has 14 amino acids. Trimming at V came to 2 bases and at J to 2 bases, leaving 2 bases not matched to a gene. Germline lookup yields CDR1 GTSNPN and CDR2 SVGIG (reference sequence). CDR3 residues: CAWSWGQGAYEQYF. For the CDR3, the DNA is TGTGCCTGGAGTTGGGGACAGGGGGCCTACGAGCAGTACTTC.

V is TRBV30 and J is TRBJ1-5, with a weak D call TRBD1 (5 bases). The ends were cut back, 3 bases at V and 3 bases at J, with 15 bases in the middle. Per germline, CDR1 GTSNPN and CDR2 SVGIG (reference sequence). There are 15 residues in the CDR3. CDR3 nucleotides: TGTGCCTGGAGCCCGGGGCCAATTCTCAATCAGCCCCAGCATTTT. Translating it yields CAWSPGPILNQPQHF.

The V call is TRBV11-2, the J call TRBJ2-7; the D gene is possibly TRBD2 (6 bases). The CDR3 covers 16 residues. Germline V gene data show CDR1 as SGHAT and CDR2 as FQNNGV. V was clipped by 4 bases and J by 3 bases, with 19 bases between them. The CDR3 DNA is TGTGCCAGCAGCTCCCCAGGCGGGATACCACTCTACGAGCAGTACTTC. This gives the protein CASSSPGGIPLYEQYF.

The chain links TRBV2 to TRBJ2-2; 8 positions match TRBD2. V lost 7 bases to trimming and J lost 3 bases; unmatched junction nucleotides: 4. The V gene's germline CDR1 is SNHLY and CDR2 FYNNEI. The CDR3 sequence is 14 residues long. CDR3 sequence reads: CASKRETYTGELFF. In DNA, the CDR3 is TGTGCCAGCAAGCGGGAGACATACACCGGGGAGCTGTTTTTT.

This chain links TRBV9 with TRBJ1-3; no clear D gene. Trimming took 0 bases from V and 0 from J, leaving 7 bases between them. The CDR3 runs to 15 residues. CDR1 is SGDLS, CDR2 YYNGEE, per germline. The CDR3 reads CASSVAEVSGNTIYF. DNA for the CDR3: TGTGCCAGCAGCGTAGCTGAGGTCTCTGGAAACACCATATATTTT.

The chain is built from TRBV12-5 and TRBJ1-1, with 11 positions matching TRBD1. CDR3 length: 18 residues. CDR1 and CDR2 (germline): LGHNT, FRNRAP. V was pared by 6 bases and J by 4 bases, with 16 bases of the junction left unmatched. The CDR3 region is CASGSPTGTGGLSTEAFF. In nucleotides, the CDR3 is TGTGCTAGTGGCTCTCCCACCGGGACAGGGGGTTTAAGCACTGAAGCTTTCTTT.

This clone was picked up one time. The V and J genes are TRBV6-5 and TRBJ2-7, with 7 bases aligning to TRBD2. Germline values: CDR1 MNHEY, CDR2 SVGAGI. Trimming took 5 bases from V and 2 from J; bases not matched to a gene: 6. The CDR3 covers 14 residues. The CDR3 coding sequence is TGTGCCAGCAGTCCTTACCGGGGGGCCTACGAGCAGTACTTC. As protein: CASSPYRGAYEQYF.

The chain has TRBV5-1 and TRBJ2-3, with 7 bases that match TRBD2. In germline, CDR1 is SGHRS, CDR2 YFSETQ. Trimming removed 0 bases from V and 5 bases from J; junction bases left unmatched: 3. The CDR3 has 14 amino acids. CDR3 sequence (DNA): TGCGCCAGCAGCTTGGGCGGGAGTGGAGATACGCAGTATTTT. It codes for CASSLGGSGDTQYF.

The V and J genes are TRBV6-4 and TRBJ2-1; D might be TRBD1 or TRBD2, each matching 5 bases. Germline loops: CDR1 MRHNA, CDR2 SNTAGT. The CDR3 contains 13 residues. Trimming removed 6 bases at V and 5 bases at J, with 11 bases between. Written as DNA, the CDR3 is TGTGCCAGCAGCCCCGGGGCCGACAATGAGCAGTTCTTC. It encodes CASSPGADNEQFF.

CDR3 in DNA: TGTGCCAGCAGCTTGGGCGTGGATGGCTACACCTTC. Translating gives CASSLGVDGYTF. The chain links TRBV5-6 to TRBJ1-2; D call uncertain. The V gene lost 0 bases and the J gene lost 6 bases, with 6 bases spanning the gap. The CDR3 is made up of 12 amino acids. The germline V gene encodes CDR1 SGHDT and CDR2 YYEEEE.

The gene calls are TRBV29-1 and TRBJ1-3; D is ambiguous. CDR3 length: 18 amino acids. Per the germline V gene, CDR1 is SQVTM and CDR2 is ANQGSEA. V was clipped by 4 bases and J by 5 bases, with 27 bases between them. This chain's CDR3 is CSVVLHAAEGFGRNTIYF. The CDR3, as DNA: TGCAGCGTTGTACTCCACGCTGCAGAGGGTTTCGGGAGAAACACCATATATTTT.

The rearrangement uses TRBV6-5 and TRBJ2-7; D uncertain. The CDR3 contains 13 residues. V lost 7 bases and J lost 5, with 15 bases in between. Germline CDR1 is MNHEY and CDR2 is SVGAGI. In nucleotides, the CDR3 is TGTGCCAGCATAGATTTGTGGCACGACGAGCAGTACTTC. Its protein product is CASIDLWHDEQYF.

The V call is TRBV6-5, the J call TRBJ2-5; D remains ambiguous. This CDR3 region has 14 residues. Per germline, CDR1 MNHEY and CDR2 SVGAGI. Trimming pared 2 bases from V and 1 base from J, leaving 8 bases between. DNA for the CDR3: TGTGCCAGCAGTTACACCGACATCCAAGAGACCCAGTACTTC. As protein: CASSYTDIQETQYF.

The rearrangement joins TRBV6-5 to TRBJ1-4; D uncertain. The CDR3 length is 11 residues. CDR1 MNHEY and CDR2 SVGAGI come from the germline V gene. Trimming pared 8 bases from V and 8 bases from J, leaving 9 bases between. Here the CDR3 reads CASRAGEKLFF. The DNA for the CDR3 is TGTGCCAGCCGAGCAGGAGAAAAACTGTTTTTT.

The chain recombines TRBV2 with TRBJ2-3, with TRBD1 matching over 8 bases. V lost 5 bases to trimming and J lost 2 bases; unmatched junction nucleotides: 9. This CDR3 spans 16 amino acids. Per germline, CDR1 SNHLY and CDR2 FYNNEI. Here the CDR3 DNA reads TGTGCCAGCAGTCGGCAGGGGGCGGGCAACACAGATACGCAGTATTTT. Protein sequence: CASSRQGAGNTDTQYF.

The chain recombines TRBV5-1 with TRBJ2-2; D may be TRBD2 (5 bases). The CDR3 totals 16 residues. V lost 0 bases, J lost 3 bases, and 12 bases lay in between. Germline V gives CDR1 SGHRS, CDR2 YFSETQ. CDR3 amino acids: CASSLAGADYTGELFF. The CDR3 nucleotides read TGCGCCAGCAGCTTGGCGGGTGCGGACTACACCGGGGAGCTGTTTTTT.